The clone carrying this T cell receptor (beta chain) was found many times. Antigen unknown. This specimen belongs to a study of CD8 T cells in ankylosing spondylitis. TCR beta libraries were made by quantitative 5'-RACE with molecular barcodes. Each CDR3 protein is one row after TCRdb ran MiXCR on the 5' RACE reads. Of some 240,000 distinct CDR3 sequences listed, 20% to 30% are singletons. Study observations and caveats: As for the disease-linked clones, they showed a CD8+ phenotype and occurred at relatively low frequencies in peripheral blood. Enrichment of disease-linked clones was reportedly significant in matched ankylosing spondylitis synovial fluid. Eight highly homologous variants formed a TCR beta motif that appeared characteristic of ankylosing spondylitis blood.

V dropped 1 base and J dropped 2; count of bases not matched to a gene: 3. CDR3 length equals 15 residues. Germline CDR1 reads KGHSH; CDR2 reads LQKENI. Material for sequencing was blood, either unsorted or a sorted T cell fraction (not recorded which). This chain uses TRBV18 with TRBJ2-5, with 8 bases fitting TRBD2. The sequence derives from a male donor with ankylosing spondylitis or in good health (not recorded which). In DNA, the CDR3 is TGTGCCAGCTCACCACTAGCGGGGAGTCAAGAGACCCAGTACTTC. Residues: CASSPLAGSQETQYF. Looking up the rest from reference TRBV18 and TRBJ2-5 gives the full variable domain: NAGVMQNPRHLVRRRGQEARLRCSPMKGHSHVYWYRQLPEEGLKFMVYLQKENIIDESGMPKERFSAEFPKEGPSILRIQQVVRGDSAAYFCASSPLAGSQETQYFGPGTRLLVL.